Listed below are T cell receptor beta chains from one sample, sequenced in a study of CD8 T cells in Susac syndrome. MiXCR was run by TCRdb on the immunoSEQ multiplex PCR reads, yielding one entry per CDR3 protein. The table includes 160,000 or so distinct CDR3 sequences, roughly 95% detected once. Input material: CD4+ T cells from PBMCs. These receptors were obtained from a human donor with multiple sclerosis. Both conserved end residues are part of each CDR3. The D gene is left open where the match is weak. Part of the rows lack a size; the others show once, few, many or a class for expanded clones.

J gene: TRBJ2-6; D gene: NA; V gene: TRBV18; clone size: few; CDR3 protein: CASSPGQLSGANVLTF; CDR3 DNA: TGTGCCAGCTCACCGGGTCAACTCTCTGGGGCCAACGTCCTGACTTTC
J gene: TRBJ1-1; D gene: NA; V gene: TRBV29-1; clone size: NA; CDR3 protein: CSQYRYMNTEAFF; CDR3 DNA: TGCAGCCAATACAGGTACATGAACACTGAAGCTTTCTTT
J gene: TRBJ1-1; D gene: NA; V gene: TRBV20-1; clone size: NA; CDR3 protein: CSAREGLVTEAFF; CDR3 DNA: TGCAGTGCTAGAGAGGGACTGGTTACTGAAGCTTTCTTT
J gene: TRBJ2-1; D gene: NA; V gene: TRBV4-3; clone size: NA; CDR3 protein: CASSPGLFNEQFF; CDR3 DNA: TGCGCCAGCAGCCCCGGACTATTCAATGAGCAGTTCTTC
J gene: TRBJ2-7; D gene: NA; V gene: TRBV20-1; clone size: once; CDR3 protein: CSATTSGEQYF; CDR3 DNA: TGCAGTGCGACCACTTCGGGGGAGCAGTACTTC
J gene: TRBJ2-3; D gene: TRBD2; V gene: TRBV5-1; clone size: NA; CDR3 protein: CASSFSGRLTDTQYF; CDR3 DNA: TGCGCCAGCAGCTTTAGCGGGAGATTGACAGATACGCAGTATTTT
J gene: TRBJ1-2; D gene: NA; V gene: TRBV20-1; clone size: NA; CDR3 protein: CSAPRGAANYGYTF; CDR3 DNA: TGCAGTGCTCCTCGGGGGGCGGCAAACTATGGCTACACCTTC
J gene: TRBJ1-1; D gene: TRBD1; V gene: TRBV20-1; clone size: NA; CDR3 protein: CSARDIPGTGRSEAFF; CDR3 DNA: TGCAGTGCTAGAGATATTCCCGGGACAGGGAGGTCTGAAGCTTTCTTT
J gene: TRBJ2-2; D gene: TRBD2; V gene: TRBV20-1; clone size: NA; CDR3 protein: CSARSHGLAADGELFF; CDR3 DNA: TGCAGTGCTAGGTCCCACGGACTAGCGGCGGACGGGGAGCTGTTTTTT
J gene: TRBJ1-1; D gene: TRBD1; V gene: TRBV12-3/TRBV12-4; clone size: once; CDR3 protein: CASTRRDRAMTEAFF; CDR3 DNA: TGTGCCAGCACCCGAAGGGACAGGGCTATGACTGAAGCTTTCTTT
J gene: TRBJ2-1; D gene: TRBD2; V gene: TRBV24-1; clone size: NA; CDR3 protein: CATSDWASGSGEQFF; CDR3 DNA: TGTGCCACCAGTGATTGGGCTAGCGGGAGTGGTGAGCAGTTCTTC
J gene: TRBJ2-7; D gene: NA; V gene: TRBV7-8; clone size: NA; CDR3 protein: CASSLVATYEQYF; CDR3 DNA: TGTGCCAGCAGCTTAGTAGCGACCTACGAGCAGTACTTC
J gene: TRBJ1-2; D gene: NA; V gene: TRBV9; clone size: NA; CDR3 protein: CASSTRESLDGYTF; CDR3 DNA: TGTGCCAGCAGCACTAGGGAGTCACTGGATGGCTACACCTTC
J gene: TRBJ2-7; D gene: NA; V gene: TRBV14; clone size: NA; CDR3 protein: CASSRGAVREQYF; CDR3 DNA: TGTGCCAGCAGCCGAGGAGCGGTTCGCGAGCAGTACTTC
J gene: TRBJ2-3; D gene: TRBD2; V gene: TRBV29-1; clone size: NA; CDR3 protein: CSVSSGTTDTQYF; CDR3 DNA: TGCAGCGTTTCAAGCGGGACCACAGATACGCAGTATTTT
J gene: TRBJ2-3; D gene: TRBD2; V gene: TRBV5-4; clone size: NA; CDR3 protein: CASSAAGTSALYTQYF; CDR3 DNA: TGTGCCAGCAGCGCCGCCGGGACTAGCGCACTTTACACGCAGTATTTT
J gene: TRBJ2-3; D gene: NA; V gene: TRBV7-9; clone size: NA; CDR3 protein: CASRQGVNTDTQYF; CDR3 DNA: TGTGCCAGCAGGCAAGGGGTTAACACAGATACGCAGTATTTT
J gene: TRBJ2-7; D gene: NA; V gene: TRBV28; clone size: NA; CDR3 protein: CASSSQGFRNGEQYF; CDR3 DNA: TGTGCCAGCAGCAGCCAGGGGTTTCGGAATGGCGAGCAGTACTTC
J gene: TRBJ2-3; D gene: NA; V gene: TRBV4-1; clone size: few; CDR3 protein: CASSQYGSGTDTQYF; CDR3 DNA: TGCGCCAGCAGCCAATACGGGAGCGGCACAGATACGCAGTATTTT
J gene: TRBJ2-2; D gene: TRBD2; V gene: TRBV12-3/TRBV12-4; clone size: few; CDR3 protein: CASSRTSENTGELFF; CDR3 DNA: TGTGCCAGCAGTCGTACTAGCGAGAACACCGGGGAGCTGTTTTTT
J gene: TRBJ2-7; D gene: TRBD2; V gene: TRBV6-5; clone size: NA; CDR3 protein: CASSSRGGIIGEQYF; CDR3 DNA: TGTGCCAGCAGTTCCCGGGGGGGGATTATCGGTGAGCAGTACTTC
J gene: TRBJ2-7; D gene: TRBD1; V gene: TRBV5-1; clone size: NA; CDR3 protein: CASSQGQAEDEQYF; CDR3 DNA: TGCGCCAGCAGCCAGGGACAGGCTGAAGACGAGCAGTACTTC
J gene: TRBJ1-2; D gene: TRBD1; V gene: TRBV5-6; clone size: NA; CDR3 protein: CASSLDRGVGYGYTF; CDR3 DNA: TGTGCCAGCAGCCTGGACAGGGGCGTTGGCTATGGCTACACCTTC
J gene: TRBJ1-5; D gene: NA; V gene: TRBV6-5; clone size: NA; CDR3 protein: CASSLSRGDSNQPQHF; CDR3 DNA: TGTGCCAGCAGCTTATCGCGGGGGGATAGCAATCAGCCCCAGCATTTT
J gene: TRBJ1-5; D gene: NA; V gene: TRBV6-4; clone size: NA; CDR3 protein: CASSPEVNQPQHF; CDR3 DNA: TGTGCCAGCAGTCCCGAGGTTAATCAGCCCCAGCATTTT
J gene: TRBJ2-1; D gene: TRBD2; V gene: TRBV29-1; clone size: NA; CDR3 protein: CSVELSGRNEQFF; CDR3 DNA: TGCAGCGTTGAACTTAGCGGGAGGAATGAGCAGTTCTTC
J gene: TRBJ2-3; D gene: NA; V gene: TRBV30; clone size: NA; CDR3 protein: CAWSPQGATQYF; CDR3 DNA: TGTGCCTGGAGTCCCCAGGGAGCTACGCAGTATTTT
J gene: TRBJ2-2; D gene: TRBD2; V gene: TRBV29-1; clone size: once; CDR3 protein: CSVDGASGRGANTGELFF; CDR3 DNA: TGCAGCGTTGACGGGGCTAGCGGGAGAGGGGCGAACACCGGGGAGCTGTTTTTT
J gene: TRBJ1-1; D gene: TRBD1; V gene: TRBV19; clone size: NA; CDR3 protein: CASKTGEGLWTEAFF; CDR3 DNA: TGTGCCAGCAAGACAGGGGAAGGATTATGGACTGAAGCTTTCTTT
J gene: TRBJ1-1; D gene: NA; V gene: TRBV3-1; clone size: NA; CDR3 protein: CASSQGVTTEAFF; CDR3 DNA: TGTGCCAGCAGCCAAGGGGTAACGACTGAAGCTTTCTTT
J gene: TRBJ2-7; D gene: NA; V gene: TRBV5-6; clone size: once; CDR3 protein: CASSLMRGQGYEQYF; CDR3 DNA: TGTGCCAGCAGCTTGATGCGGGGGCAAGGCTACGAGCAGTACTTC
J gene: TRBJ2-1; D gene: NA; V gene: TRBV7-8; clone size: NA; CDR3 protein: CASSLGSSARTNNEQFF; CDR3 DNA: TGTGCCAGCAGCTTAGGGTCGAGCGCCAGGACAAATAATGAGCAGTTCTTC
J gene: TRBJ2-7; D gene: TRBD1; V gene: TRBV30; clone size: NA; CDR3 protein: CAWRAGTAYEQYF; CDR3 DNA: TGTGCCTGGAGGGCCGGGACAGCCTACGAGCAGTACTTC
J gene: TRBJ1-2; D gene: TRBD1; V gene: TRBV7-2; clone size: NA; CDR3 protein: CASSRLDRGDENGYTF; CDR3 DNA: TGTGCCAGCAGCCGCCTGGACAGGGGGGATGAAAATGGCTACACCTTC